This T cell receptor (beta chain) was recovered during a study of Graves' ophthalmopathy and Graves' hyperthyroidism. The study amplified TCR beta CDR3 regions using RNA transcripts. First-round RT-PCR relied on HTBI primers, and a second-round multiplex PCR came next. TCRdb reanalysed the multiplex PCR reads using MiXCR and keeps one entry per CDR3 protein. The repertoire includes 300,000 to 500,000 distinct CDR3 sequences, just over 15% of them detected once, and approximately 7% sits in the top ten. V was clipped by 5 bases and J by 6 bases, with 14 bases between them. The length of the CDR3 is 13 residues. Germline CDR1 is LNHNV and CDR2 is YYDKDF (reference sequence). Pregnant or lactating patients and those with other autoimmune diseases or uncontrolled infections were excluded.

The sequence was obtained from a woman in her late teens or twenties with stable Graves' hyperthyroidism. V gene TRBV15 combines with J gene TRBJ2-7, with D perhaps assigned TRBD1 or TRBD2 (5 bases each). The sample comprised peripheral blood. CDR3 sequence reads: CATSLLNGGEQYF. CDR3 coding DNA: TGTGCCACCAGCCTCCTGAATGGGGGCGAGCAGTACTTC.